Listed below are T cell receptor beta chains from one sample, sequenced in a study of cytomegalovirus exposure and HLA in healthy donors. Here immunoSEQ multiplex PCR was the method, and the copy in TCRdb shows in-frame clones only, minus some. The data hold 140,000 to 150,000 clones, with 60% to 85% observed a single time. Sequenced sample: PBMCs. The origin of the receptors is a man aged 25 to 40 in good health and CMV-seronegative. Both conserved end residues are part of each CDR3. The D gene is left open where the match is weak. A clone size is listed for some rows: how often the clone was seen (once, few, many), or a class if it is expanded.

v_gene	d_gene	j_gene	abundance	CDR3nt	CDR3aa
TRBV7-9	-	TRBJ2-1	-	TGTGCCAGCAGCTTAGCAGCGGAGTACAATGAGCAGTTCTTC	CASSLAAEYNEQFF
TRBV5-1	-	TRBJ2-6	-	TGCGCCAGCGGACCAGGGAACTCTGGGGCCAACGTCCTGACTTTC	CASGPGNSGANVLTF
TRBV6-5	TRBD1	TRBJ1-6	-	TGTGCCAGCAGCCGGGACAGGGACTCACCCCTCCACTTT	CASSRDRDSPLHF
TRBV9	-	TRBJ2-5	-	TGTGCCAGCAGCGTAGCGGGAGCCAACCCCGAAGAGACCCAGTACTTC	CASSVAGANPEETQYF
TRBV19	-	TRBJ1-2	-	TGTGCCAGTAGTATACGGGGTGAGAGTGGCTACACCTTC	CASSIRGESGYTF
TRBV5-1	-	TRBJ2-7	-	TGCGCCAGCAGCTCGCCGGGACTTAACTCCTACGAGCAGTACTTC	CASSSPGLNSYEQYF
TRBV29-1	-	TRBJ2-3	-	TGCAGCGTCGCGAGGCTAGCAGATAGCACAGATACGCAGTATTTT	CSVARLADSTDTQYF
TRBV5-1	TRBD1	TRBJ2-5	-	TGCGCCAGCAGCATGGGACAGGGAGAGACCCAGTACTTC	CASSMGQGETQYF
TRBV10-1	TRBD1	TRBJ2-2	few	TGCGCCAGCAGTGATCGGACAGGGGCCACCGGGGAGCTGTTTTTT	CASSDRTGATGELFF
TRBV14	-	TRBJ1-2	-	TGTGCCAGCAGCCAAGTTGGGGGCGCTCCCTATGGCTACACCTTC	CASSQVGGAPYGYTF
TRBV5-1	-	TRBJ2-7	-	TGCGCCAGCAGTTCCGGGACTGAAAACTACGAGCAGTACTTC	CASSSGTENYEQYF
TRBV19	-	TRBJ1-5	once	TGTGCCAGTAGTATCGGTCCTCAGCCCCAGCATTTT	CASSIGPQPQHF
TRBV19	TRBD1	TRBJ2-4	-	TGTGCCAGTAGTCCCACAGGGGCGCTAGCCAAAAACAGTCAGTACTTC	CASSPTGALAKNSQYF
TRBV28	-	TRBJ2-7	-	TGTGCCAGCAGTTCGTCGTACTACGAGCAGTACTTC	CASSSSYYEQYF
TRBV18	-	TRBJ1-1	-	TGTGCCAGCTCACCGGGCAGGTCGAACACTGAAGCTTTCTTT	CASSPGRSNTEAFF
TRBV2	TRBD1	TRBJ2-7	-	TGTGCCAGCATTCGAGACAGGGACGAAAGCTACGAGCAGTACTTC	CASIRDRDESYEQYF
TRBV6-1	-	TRBJ2-7	-	TGTGCCAGCAGGGATAGCGGATACTACTCCTACGAGCAGTACTTC	CASRDSGYYSYEQYF